This T cell receptor beta chain is from a study of cytotoxic CD8 clonotypes in ibrutinib-treated CLL. Study findings and constraints: Public clonotypes were rare and shrank or held steady on treatment.

Regarding this clone: The antigen is not known.

Depth targeted 1 in 200,000 to 1 in 1 million T cells, averaging approximately 10x coverage per clonotype. Data came from immunoSEQ multiplex PCR; TCRdb stores just in-frame clones and leaves some out. In the table there are hundreds of thousands of clones, roughly three quarters of which are singletons. After removal of 0 bases from V and 5 bases from J, the junction contained 4 bases not matched to a gene. Germline CDR1 GTSNPN, CDR2 SVGIG (reference sequence). The CDR3 has 14 residues. The sample here was PBMCs, taken after 12 months of ibrutinib treatment. The V gene is TRBV30, the J gene TRBJ2-7; 10 bases agree with TRBD2. This receptor was identified in a human donor with chronic lymphocytic leukemia. The CDR3 nucleotides are TGTGCCTGGAGTGTCTCTAGCGGGGGAGACGAGCAGTACTTC. It translates to CAWSVSSGGDEQYF.